This T cell receptor beta chain appears in the sequencing data of a study of blood T cell repertoires in COVID-19. Whole-study context: COVID-19 samples, acute and convalescent, were from the United States, Italy and Spain. Sample material is recorded as cDNA or gDNA derived from T cells, B-cell-depleted T cells, or PBMCs.

CDR3 size: 14 residues. In the authors' methods: Using reference gene primer amplification, nucleated cell counts were estimated. Repertoires were generated with immunoSEQ multiplex PCR, while TCRdb's copy carries only in-frame clones and drops some. That table furnishes V, J and clone size, whereas the DNA furnished D and trimming. The profile shows tens of thousands of clones, roughly 85% of them singletons. The chain carries TRBV21-1 and TRBJ2-3; the table's D call, TRBD2, was not checked against the DNA. TRBV21-1 constitutes a pseudogene. Sequenced material: peripheral blood. This TCR came from a woman older than 75 with active or convalescent COVID-19. This chain's CDR3 is CARKGRARTDTQYF. In nucleotides, the CDR3 is TGTGCCAGAAAAGGGAGGGCGCGAACTGATACGCAGTATTTT.